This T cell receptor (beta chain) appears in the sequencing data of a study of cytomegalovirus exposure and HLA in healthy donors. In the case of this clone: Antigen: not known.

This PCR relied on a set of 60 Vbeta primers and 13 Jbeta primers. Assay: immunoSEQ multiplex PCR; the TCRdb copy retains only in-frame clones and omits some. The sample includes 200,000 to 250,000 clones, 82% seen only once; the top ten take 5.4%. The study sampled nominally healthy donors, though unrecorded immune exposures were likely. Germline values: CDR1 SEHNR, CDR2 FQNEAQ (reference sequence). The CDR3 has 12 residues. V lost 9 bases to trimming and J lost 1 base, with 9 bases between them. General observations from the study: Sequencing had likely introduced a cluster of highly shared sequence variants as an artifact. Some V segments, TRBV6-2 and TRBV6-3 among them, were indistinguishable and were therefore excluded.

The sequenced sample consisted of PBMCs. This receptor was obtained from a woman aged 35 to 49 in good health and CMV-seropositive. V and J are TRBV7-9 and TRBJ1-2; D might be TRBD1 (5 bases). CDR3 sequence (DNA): TGTGCCAGTCAGGGCATTAACTATGGCTACACCTTC. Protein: CASQGINYGYTF.